This T cell receptor beta chain derives from a study of cytomegalovirus exposure and HLA in healthy donors. Study-level findings and limits: Analysis performed later found about 18,000 TCR beta sequences associated with HLA alleles at 0.05 false discovery rate. The study flagged around 160 TCR beta chains as cytomegalovirus-associated. Later analysis identified a missense DCLRE1C variant that was linked to TCR beta V- and J-gene trimming.

Points on this clone: The antigen is not known.

Primers included in the PCR were 60 Vbeta and 13 Jbeta primers. Clones were read by immunoSEQ multiplex PCR, and TCRdb kept only the in-frame ones, dropping some. The data show 200,000 to 250,000 clones, over 70% seen once. The sample consisted of PBMCs. This receptor was identified in a woman aged 60-75 years in good health and CMV-seropositive.

The CDR3 region has the DNA TGTGCCAGCAGTTTGACTAGGGGGGGCCTTGGGTTCTTC. Its translation: CASSLTRGGLGFF. V is TRBV28 and J is TRBJ2-1, with D tentatively TRBD2 (7 bases). Deletions cut 3 bases from V and 15 bases from J, with 18 bases between. The germline CDR1 and CDR2 sequences are MDHEN and SYDVKM. The CDR3 totals 13 residues.